Shown below are 2 T cell receptor beta chains from a single sample sequenced in a study of CD8 T cells in Susac syndrome. Random hexamers were used to reverse transcribe roughly 0.45 to 1 ug of RNA. Each CDR3 protein gets one entry after TCRdb re-called the immunoSEQ multiplex PCR reads with MiXCR. The sample records some 99,000 distinct CDR3 sequences, around 94% being singletons. The sequenced sample consisted of CD4+ T cells from PBMCs. The receptor source for this set is a human donor with Susac syndrome.

This clonotype came up once. The V call is TRBV7-8, the J call TRBJ2-1; D not certain. CDR3 length: 14 amino acids. Germline V gene sequence: CDR1 SGHVS, CDR2 FQNEAQ. Trimming took off 1 base at V and 4 bases at J, with 8 bases between the two ends. CDR3 region: CASSLEIAYNEQFF. For the CDR3, the DNA is TGTGCCAGCAGCTTAGAGATCGCATACAATGAGCAGTTCTTC.

The rearrangement joins TRBV2 to TRBJ1-5; D might be TRBD1 (6 bases). This CDR3 has 12 amino acids. The germline V and J ends were trimmed by 6 bases and 4 bases, with 7 bases remaining between them. Germline assignment: CDR1 SNHLY and CDR2 FYNNEI. The CDR3 spells CASRRGNQPQHF. The CDR3 bases are TGTGCCAGCAGGAGGGGGAATCAGCCCCAGCATTTT.